A single sample gave rise to the 15 T cell receptor beta chains below, sequenced in a study of type 1 and type 2 diabetes patients. Genomic DNA was the PCR template. The TCR beta CDR3 region was amplified using 30 forward and 13 reverse primers. TCRdb recomputed calls from the multiplex PCR reads with MiXCR, one row per CDR3 protein. The data show 250,000 or so distinct CDR3 sequences, around 47% seen once. Sequenced input: peripheral blood mononuclear cells (PBMCs). The receptor source for this set is a man aged 18 to 30 with type 2 diabetes.

The chain recombines TRBV6-5 with TRBJ1-2, with D uncertain. This CDR3 spans 13 amino acids. V was clipped by 2 bases and J by 4 bases, with 8 bases between them. In germline, CDR1 is MNHEY, CDR2 SVGAGI. The CDR3: CASSYGRIYGYTF. The CDR3 nucleotides read TGTGCCAGCAGTTACGGACGGATCTATGGCTACACCTTC.

This clonotype occurred a few times. The J gene is TRBJ2-7, the V gene TRBV7-3; either TRBD1 or TRBD2 may fit D (6 bases each). Germline V gives CDR1 SGHTA, CDR2 FQGTGA. This CDR3 spans 14 amino acids. The V gene lost 0 bases and the J gene lost 3 bases, with 9 bases spanning the gap. The CDR3 spells CASSLTGGYYEQYF. The CDR3 DNA reads as TGTGCCAGCAGCTTAACAGGGGGGTACTACGAGCAGTACTTC. The whole variable domain, filled in from reference TRBV7-3 and TRBJ2-7, reads GAGVSQTPSNKVTEKGKYVELRCDPISGHTALYWYRQSLGQGPEFLIYFQGTGAADDSGLPNDRFFAVRPEGSVSTLKIQRTERGDSAVYLCASSLTGGYYEQYFGPGTRLTVT.

The rearrangement uses TRBV11-1 and TRBJ2-5; D unclear. Trimming pared 1 base from V and 5 bases from J, leaving 8 bases between. Germline CDR1 reads SGHAT; CDR2 reads FQDESV (reference sequence). The CDR3 loop spans 13 amino acids. CDR3 loop: CASSLVLDETQYF. DNA for the CDR3: TGTGCCAGCAGCTTAGTTCTAGATGAGACCCAGTACTTC. Supplemented by reference TRBV11-1 and TRBJ2-5, the full variable domain reads EAEVAQSPRYKITEKSQAVAFWCDPISGHATLYWYRQILGQGPELLVQFQDESVVDDSQLPKDRFSAERLKGVDSTLKIQPAELGDSAMYLCASSLVLDETQYFGPGTRLLVL.

The chain recombines TRBV19 with TRBJ1-5; 8 nucleotides match TRBD1. With 7 bases clipped from V and 0 bases from J, the junction kept 11 bases outside the gene matches. The CDR3 runs to 17 residues. Germline CDR1 reads LNHDA; CDR2 reads SQIVND (reference sequence). CDR3 bases: TGTGCCAGTACGGAGAGGACAGGGCATTATAGCAATCAGCCCCAGCATTTT. This codes for CASTERTGHYSNQPQHF.

The V and J genes are TRBV20-1 and TRBJ1-2; D gene uncertain. Per germline, CDR1 DFQATT and CDR2 SNEGSKA (reference sequence). Trimming left V 3 bases short and J 2 bases short, with 7 bases between. The CDR3 consists of 12 residues. The DNA for the CDR3 is TGCAGTGCTAGGGGTCTGAACTATGGCTACACCTTC. Amino acids: CSARGLNYGYTF.

Of note for this clonotype: An end of the junction differs from the germline gene, which may be a read error. The gene calls are TRBV19 and TRBJ2-7, with 10 bases lining up with TRBD1. In germline, CDR1 is LNHDA, CDR2 SQIVND (reference sequence). CDR3 length: 15 residues. Here the CDR3 reads CASSIVGQGIYGQYF. CDR3 DNA sequence: TGTGCCAGTAGTATTGTGGGACAGGGGATCTACGGGCAGTACTTC.

This clonotype turned up a few times. The chain links TRBV19 to TRBJ1-1, with a tentative D call TRBD1 (5 bases). Trimming left V 2 bases short and J 1 base short, with 11 bases between. CDR1 and CDR2 from the germline V gene are LNHDA and SQIVND (reference sequence). The CDR3 sequence is 15 residues long. The CDR3 nucleotides are TGTGCCAGTAGTATATGGGGGAAGGGGAACACTGAAGCTTTCTTT. Translating it yields CASSIWGKGNTEAFF.

This chain joins TRBV29-1 and TRBJ2-5, with 9 bases identical to TRBD2. The CDR3 is 13 residues long. Trimming cost V 5 bases and J 5 bases; bases outside gene matches: 6. CDR1 and CDR2 (germline): SQVTM, ANQGSEA. CDR3 in DNA: TGCAGCGTTAAGACTAGCGGCCGGGAGACCCAGTACTTC. Protein sequence: CSVKTSGRETQYF.

This chain connects TRBV19 to TRBJ2-1; no reliable D call. Looked up from germline, CDR1 is LNHDA and CDR2 is SQIVND (reference sequence). Trimming took 5 bases from V and 0 from J, leaving 14 bases between them. The CDR3 is 16 amino acids. The chain's CDR3 is CASSLVLGNSYNEQFF. In nucleotides, the CDR3 is TGTGCCAGTAGTCTGGTGCTAGGTAACTCCTACAATGAGCAGTTCTTC. Using reference TRBV19 and TRBJ2-1 for the parts outside the CDR3, the full variable domain is DGGITQSPKYLFRKEGQNVTLSCEQNLNHDAMYWYRQDPGQGLRLIYYSQIVNDFQKGDIAEGYSVSREKKESFPLTVTSAQKNPTAFYLCASSLVLGNSYNEQFFGPGTRLTVL.

A single count supports this clonotype. One end of the junction fails to match germline, which may point to a read error. The chain is built from TRBV24-1 and TRBJ2-6; D assignment may be TRBD1 or TRBD2 (5 bases each). The CDR3 contains 15 residues. Germline V gives CDR1 KGHDR, CDR2 SFDVKD. The CDR3 DNA reads as TGTGCCACCAGTGACCCAGCTTCCGGGGCCAACGTCCTGGCTTTC. It encodes CATSDPASGANVLAF.

This clonotype turned up a few times. The V and J genes are TRBV6-5 and TRBJ2-7; D is ambiguous. Looked up from germline, CDR1 is MNHEY and CDR2 is SVGAGI. V lost 5 bases and J lost 3, with 11 bases in between. The CDR3 totals 13 residues. CDR3 residues: CASSEAFNYEQYF. CDR3 DNA: TGTGCCAGCAGTGAAGCGTTTAACTACGAGCAGTACTTC.

This clonotype was detected only a few times. The gene calls are TRBV13 and TRBJ1-6, with 11 bases matching TRBD1. The CDR3 length is 15 residues. Germline trimming cut 5 bases from V and 5 bases from J; bases unmatched to any gene: 2. Per the germline V gene, CDR1 is PRHDT and CDR2 is FYEKMQ (reference sequence). The CDR3 DNA reads as TGTGCCAGCAGCGGACAGGGGGCAGATAATTCACCCCTCCACTTT. This codes for CASSGQGADNSPLHF.

This clonotype has more than one count but fewer than ten. V and J are TRBV24-1 and TRBJ1-1, with D tentatively TRBD1 (5 bases). CDR3 length: 17 amino acids. Looked up from germline, CDR1 is KGHDR and CDR2 is SFDVKD. V gave up 7 bases and J gave up 4 bases, with 24 bases separating them. CDR3 protein: CATRTDGVGVMTTEAFF. CDR3 DNA sequence: TGTGCCACCAGGACAGACGGGGTCGGAGTCATGACCACTGAAGCTTTCTTT.

The rearrangement joins TRBV7-2 to TRBJ1-1; unclear D gene. CDR1 and CDR2 (germline): SGHTA, FQGNSA. This CDR3 comprises 15 residues. V was shortened by 5 bases and J by 1 base, with 14 bases between the two germline ends. For the CDR3, the DNA is TGTGCCAGCAGCCAAGAAGGCAACCGGAACACTGAAGCTTTCTTT. Protein: CASSQEGNRNTEAFF. The full variable domain, its missing parts supplied by reference TRBV7-2 and TRBJ1-1, is GAGVSQSPSNKVTEKGKDVELRCDPISGHTALYWYRQSLGQGLEFLIYFQGNSAPDKSGLPSDRFSAERTGGSVSTLTIQRTQQEDSAVYLCASSQEGNRNTEAFFGQGTRLTVV.

V and J are TRBV6-5 and TRBJ2-3, with 9 bases aligning to TRBD1. The junction had 11 bases not matched to a gene; V was cut back by 6 bases and J by 4 bases. CDR3 size: 16 residues. Germline V gene data show CDR1 as MNHEY and CDR2 as SVGAGI. CDR3 sequence: CASRRAGDRVPDTQYF. The CDR3 nucleotides are TGTGCCAGCAGACGGGCGGGGGACAGGGTCCCAGATACGCAGTATTTT.